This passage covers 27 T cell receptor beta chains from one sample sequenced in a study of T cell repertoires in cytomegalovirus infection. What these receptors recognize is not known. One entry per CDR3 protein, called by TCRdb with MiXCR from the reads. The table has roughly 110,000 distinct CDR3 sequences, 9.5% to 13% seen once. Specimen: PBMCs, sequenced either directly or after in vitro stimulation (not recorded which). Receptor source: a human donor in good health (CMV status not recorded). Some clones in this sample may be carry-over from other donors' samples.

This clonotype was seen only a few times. The DNA for the CDR3 is TGTGCCAGCAGTCGAGACAGGGGGGTTGGCAATCAGCCCCAGCATTTT. Encoded protein: CASSRDRGVGNQPQHF. This chain connects TRBV27 to TRBJ1-5; 9 positions match TRBD1. The ends lost 5 bases at V and 2 bases at J; junction bases unmatched: 7. CDR3 length: 16 residues. CDR1 is MNHEY and CDR2 is SMNVEV in the germline V gene (reference sequence).

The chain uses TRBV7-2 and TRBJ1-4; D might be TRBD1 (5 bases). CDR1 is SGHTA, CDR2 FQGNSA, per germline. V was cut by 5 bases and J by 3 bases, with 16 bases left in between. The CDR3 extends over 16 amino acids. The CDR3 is CASSQRGPSANEKLFF. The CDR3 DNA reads TGTGCCAGCAGCCAGAGGGGACCCTCGGCTAATGAAAAACTGTTTTTT.

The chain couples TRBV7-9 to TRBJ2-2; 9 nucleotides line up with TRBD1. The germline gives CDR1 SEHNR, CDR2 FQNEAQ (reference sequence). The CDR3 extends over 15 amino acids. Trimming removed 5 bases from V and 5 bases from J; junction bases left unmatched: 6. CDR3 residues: CASSLRTGDTGELFF. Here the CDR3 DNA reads TGTGCCAGCAGCCTACGGACAGGGGATACCGGGGAGCTGTTTTTT.

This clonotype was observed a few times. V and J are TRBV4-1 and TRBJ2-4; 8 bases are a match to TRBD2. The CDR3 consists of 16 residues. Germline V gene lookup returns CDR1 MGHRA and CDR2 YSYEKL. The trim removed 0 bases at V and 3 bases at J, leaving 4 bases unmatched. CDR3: CASSQDTGTSKNIQYF. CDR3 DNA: TGCGCCAGCAGCCAAGATACGGGGACTAGCAAAAACATTCAGTACTTC.

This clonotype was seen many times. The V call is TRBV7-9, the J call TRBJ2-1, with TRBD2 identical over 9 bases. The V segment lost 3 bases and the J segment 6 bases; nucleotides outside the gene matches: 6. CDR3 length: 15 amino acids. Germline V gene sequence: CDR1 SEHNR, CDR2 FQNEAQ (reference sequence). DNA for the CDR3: TGTGCCAGCAGCTTTTGGACTAGCGATGGCAATGAGCAGTTCTTC. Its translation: CASSFWTSDGNEQFF.

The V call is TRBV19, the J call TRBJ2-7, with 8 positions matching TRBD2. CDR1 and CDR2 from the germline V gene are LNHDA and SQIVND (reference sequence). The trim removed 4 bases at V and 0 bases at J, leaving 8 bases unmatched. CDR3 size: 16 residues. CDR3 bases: TGTGCCAGTAGTAGACTCCCTAGCGGGTACTCCTACGAGCAGTACTTC. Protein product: CASSRLPSGYSYEQYF.

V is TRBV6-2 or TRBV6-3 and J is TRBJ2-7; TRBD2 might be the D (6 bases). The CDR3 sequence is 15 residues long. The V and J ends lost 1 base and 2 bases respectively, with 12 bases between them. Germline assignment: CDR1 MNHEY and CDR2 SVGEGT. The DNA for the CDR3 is TGTGCCAGCAGTTACTTCGGACTACCGACCTACGAGCAGTACTTC. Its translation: CASSYFGLPTYEQYF.

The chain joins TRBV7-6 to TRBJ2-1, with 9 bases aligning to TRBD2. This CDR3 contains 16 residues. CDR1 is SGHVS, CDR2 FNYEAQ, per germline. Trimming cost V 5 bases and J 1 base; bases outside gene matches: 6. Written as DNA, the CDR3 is TGTGCCAGCAGCAACCTGCTAGCGGGGTCCTACAATGAGCAGTTCTTC. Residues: CASSNLLAGSYNEQFF.

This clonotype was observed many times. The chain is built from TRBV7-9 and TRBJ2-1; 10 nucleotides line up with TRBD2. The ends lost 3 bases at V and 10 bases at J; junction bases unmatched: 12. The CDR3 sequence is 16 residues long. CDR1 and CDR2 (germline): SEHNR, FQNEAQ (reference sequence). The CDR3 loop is CASSLGEGLARLEQFF. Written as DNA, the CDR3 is TGTGCCAGCAGCTTGGGGGAGGGACTAGCGCGGTTAGAGCAGTTCTTC.

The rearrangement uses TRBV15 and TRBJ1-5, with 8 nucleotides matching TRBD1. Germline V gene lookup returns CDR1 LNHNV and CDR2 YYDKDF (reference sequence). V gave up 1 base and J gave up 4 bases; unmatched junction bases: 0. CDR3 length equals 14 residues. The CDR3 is CATSRGQGNQPQHF. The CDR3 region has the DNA TGTGCCACCAGCAGAGGACAGGGGAATCAGCCCCAGCATTTT. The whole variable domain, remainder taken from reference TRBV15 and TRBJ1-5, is DAMVIQNPRYQVTQFGKPVTLSCSQTLNHNVMYWYQQKSSQAPKLLFHYYDKDFNNEADTPDNFQSRRPNTSFCFLDIRSPGLGDTAMYLCATSRGQGNQPQHFGDGTRLSIL.

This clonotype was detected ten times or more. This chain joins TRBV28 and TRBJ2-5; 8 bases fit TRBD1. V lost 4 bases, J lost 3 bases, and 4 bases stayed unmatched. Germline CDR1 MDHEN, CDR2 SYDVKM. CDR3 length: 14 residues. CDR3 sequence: CASSSPDREETQYF. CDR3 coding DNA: TGTGCCAGCAGTTCCCCGGACAGGGAAGAGACCCAGTACTTC.

The CDR3 loop reads CSAAGGPYEQFF. Here the CDR3 DNA reads TGCAGTGCGGCGGGAGGGCCGTATGAGCAGTTCTTC. The chain carries TRBV20-1 and TRBJ2-1; the match to TRBD2 covers 9 bases. The CDR3 extends over 12 amino acids. Trimming cost V 6 bases and J 8 bases; bases outside gene matches: 5. Germline V CDR1 and CDR2: DFQATT, SNEGSKA (reference sequence).

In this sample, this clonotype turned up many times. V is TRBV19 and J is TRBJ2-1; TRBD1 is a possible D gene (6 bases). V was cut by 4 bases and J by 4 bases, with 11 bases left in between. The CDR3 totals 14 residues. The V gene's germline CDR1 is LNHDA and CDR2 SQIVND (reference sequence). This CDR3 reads CASSTGVRYNEQFF. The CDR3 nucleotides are TGTGCCAGTAGTACAGGGGTTAGATACAATGAGCAGTTCTTC.

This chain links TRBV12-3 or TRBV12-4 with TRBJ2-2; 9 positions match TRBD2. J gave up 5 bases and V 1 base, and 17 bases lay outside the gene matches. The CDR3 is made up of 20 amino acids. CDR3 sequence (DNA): TGTGCCAGCAGTTTAGGACAGATCCTTGGCGGGAGGGTAGGGACCGGGGAGCTGTTTTTT. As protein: CASSLGQILGGRVGTGELFF.

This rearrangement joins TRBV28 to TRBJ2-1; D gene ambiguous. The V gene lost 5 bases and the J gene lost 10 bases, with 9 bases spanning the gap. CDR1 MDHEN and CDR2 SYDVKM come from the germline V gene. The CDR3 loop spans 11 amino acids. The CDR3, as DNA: TGTGCCAGCAGTCAAGAGGTAGAGCAGTTCTTC. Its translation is CASSQEVEQFF.

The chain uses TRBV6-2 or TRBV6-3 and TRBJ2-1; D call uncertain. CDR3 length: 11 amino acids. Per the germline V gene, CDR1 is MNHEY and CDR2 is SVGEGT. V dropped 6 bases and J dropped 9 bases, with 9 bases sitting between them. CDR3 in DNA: TGTGCCAGCAGCCTCTTACTTGAGCAGTTCTTC. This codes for CASSLLLEQFF.

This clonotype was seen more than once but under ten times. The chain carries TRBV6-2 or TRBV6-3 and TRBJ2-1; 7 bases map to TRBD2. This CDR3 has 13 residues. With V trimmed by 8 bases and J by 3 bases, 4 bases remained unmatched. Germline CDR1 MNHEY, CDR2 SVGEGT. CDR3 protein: CASGREIYNEQFF. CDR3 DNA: TGTGCCAGCGGGCGGGAGATCTACAATGAGCAGTTCTTC.

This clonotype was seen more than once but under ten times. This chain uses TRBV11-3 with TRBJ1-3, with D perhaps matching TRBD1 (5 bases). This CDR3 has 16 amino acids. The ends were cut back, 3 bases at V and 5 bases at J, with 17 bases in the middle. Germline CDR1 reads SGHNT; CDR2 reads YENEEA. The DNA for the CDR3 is TGTGCCAGCAGCTTGGGGACGGATGGTCTTCGAAACACCATATATTTT. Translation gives CASSLGTDGLRNTIYF.

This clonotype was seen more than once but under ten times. The CDR3 region has the DNA TGTGCCAGCAGTTCTAGACTAGCGAGCCCTCAAGAGACCCAGTACTTC. Translated: CASSSRLASPQETQYF. The chain employs TRBV27 and TRBJ2-5; 8 positions match TRBD2. CDR1 MNHEY and CDR2 SMNVEV come from the germline V gene (reference sequence). The ends lost 4 bases at V and 2 bases at J; junction bases unmatched: 9. This CDR3 contains 16 residues.

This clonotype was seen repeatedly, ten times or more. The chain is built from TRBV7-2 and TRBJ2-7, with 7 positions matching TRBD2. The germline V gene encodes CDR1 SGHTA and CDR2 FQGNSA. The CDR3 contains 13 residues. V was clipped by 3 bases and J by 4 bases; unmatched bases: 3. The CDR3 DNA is TGTGCCAGCAGCTTTGGGGGAGGGTACGAGCAGTACTTC. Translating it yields CASSFGGGYEQYF.

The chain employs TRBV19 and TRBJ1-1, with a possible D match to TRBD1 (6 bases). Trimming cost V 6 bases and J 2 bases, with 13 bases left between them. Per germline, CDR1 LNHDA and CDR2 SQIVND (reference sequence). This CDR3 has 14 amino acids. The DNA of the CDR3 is TGTGCCAGTAGCGCCGGGACAACAAACACTGAAGCTTTCTTT. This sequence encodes CASSAGTTNTEAFF.

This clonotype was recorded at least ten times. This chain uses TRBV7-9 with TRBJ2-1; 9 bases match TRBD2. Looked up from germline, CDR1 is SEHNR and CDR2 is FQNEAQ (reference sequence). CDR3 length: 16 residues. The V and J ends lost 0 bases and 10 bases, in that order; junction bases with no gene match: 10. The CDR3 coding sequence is TGTGCCAGCAGCTTAGCGGTAGCGGGAGAGTCTGACGAGCAGTTCTTC. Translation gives CASSLAVAGESDEQFF.

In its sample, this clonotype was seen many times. The DNA of the CDR3 is TGTGCCAGCAGCTCCCGACAGGGGGCAGTTGGGGCCAACGTCCTGACTTTC. It specifies CASSSRQGAVGANVLTF. The gene calls are TRBV7-2 and TRBJ2-6, with 10 positions matching TRBD1. This CDR3 has 17 amino acids. CDR1 is SGHTA, CDR2 FQGNSA, per germline. V was pared by 4 bases and J by 3 bases, with 6 bases of the junction left unmatched.

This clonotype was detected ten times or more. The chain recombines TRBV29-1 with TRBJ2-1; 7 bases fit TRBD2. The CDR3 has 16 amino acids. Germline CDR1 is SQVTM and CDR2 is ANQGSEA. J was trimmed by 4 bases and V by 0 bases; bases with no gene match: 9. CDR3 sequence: CSVEDRNKAGYNEQFF. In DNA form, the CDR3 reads TGCAGCGTTGAAGACAGGAATAAAGCGGGGTACAATGAGCAGTTCTTC.

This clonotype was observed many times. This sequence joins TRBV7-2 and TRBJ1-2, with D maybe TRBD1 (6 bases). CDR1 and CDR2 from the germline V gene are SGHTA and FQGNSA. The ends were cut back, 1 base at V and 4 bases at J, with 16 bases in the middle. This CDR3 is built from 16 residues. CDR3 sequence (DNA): TGTGCCAGCAGCTTAGGCGGCGGGGGCTTCGGCTATGGCTACACCTTC. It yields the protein CASSLGGGGFGYGYTF.

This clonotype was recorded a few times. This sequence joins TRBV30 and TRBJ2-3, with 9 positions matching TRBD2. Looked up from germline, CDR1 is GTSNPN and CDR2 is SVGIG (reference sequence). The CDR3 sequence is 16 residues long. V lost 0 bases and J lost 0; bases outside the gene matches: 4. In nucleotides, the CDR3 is TGTGCCTGGAGTGTATCTGCGGGAGGGAGCACAGATACGCAGTATTTT. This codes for CAWSVSAGGSTDTQYF.

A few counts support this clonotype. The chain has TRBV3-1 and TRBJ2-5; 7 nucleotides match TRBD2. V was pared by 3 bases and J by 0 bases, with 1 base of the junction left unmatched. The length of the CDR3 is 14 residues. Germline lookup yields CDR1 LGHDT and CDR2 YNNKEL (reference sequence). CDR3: CASSQLADQETQYF. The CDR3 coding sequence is TGTGCCAGCAGCCAGCTAGCGGACCAAGAGACCCAGTACTTC.